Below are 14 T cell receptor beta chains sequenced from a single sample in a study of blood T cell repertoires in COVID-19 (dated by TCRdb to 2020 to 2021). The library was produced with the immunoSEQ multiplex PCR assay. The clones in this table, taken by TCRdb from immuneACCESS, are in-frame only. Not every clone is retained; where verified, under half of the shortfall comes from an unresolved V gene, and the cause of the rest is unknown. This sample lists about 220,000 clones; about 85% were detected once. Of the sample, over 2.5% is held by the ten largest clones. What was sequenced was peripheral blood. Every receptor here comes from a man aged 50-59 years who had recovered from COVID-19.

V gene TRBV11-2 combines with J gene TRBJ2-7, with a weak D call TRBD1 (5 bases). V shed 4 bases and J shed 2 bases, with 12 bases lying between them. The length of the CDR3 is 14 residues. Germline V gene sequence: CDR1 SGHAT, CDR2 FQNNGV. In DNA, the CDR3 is TGTGCCAGCAGCTCCCACCAAGGGGCCTACGAGCAGTACTTC. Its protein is CASSSHQGAYEQYF. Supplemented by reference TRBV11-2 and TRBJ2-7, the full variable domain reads EAGVAQSPRYKIIEKRQSVAFWCNPISGHATLYWYQQILGQGPKLLIQFQNNGVVDDSQLPKDRFSAERLKGVDSTLKIQPAKLEDSAVYLCASSSHQGAYEQYFGPGTRLTVT.

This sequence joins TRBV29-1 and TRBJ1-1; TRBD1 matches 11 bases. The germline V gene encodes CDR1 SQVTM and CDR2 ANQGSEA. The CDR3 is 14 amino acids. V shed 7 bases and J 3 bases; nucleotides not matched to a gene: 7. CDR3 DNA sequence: TGCAGCGGCCGGGACAGGGGGACCCACACTGAAGCTTTCTTT. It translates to CSGRDRGTHTEAFF.

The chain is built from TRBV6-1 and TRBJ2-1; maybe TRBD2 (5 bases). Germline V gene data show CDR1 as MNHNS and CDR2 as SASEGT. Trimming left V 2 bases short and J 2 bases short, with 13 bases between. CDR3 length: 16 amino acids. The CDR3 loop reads CASSESRPGTYNEQFF. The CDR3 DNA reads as TGTGCCAGCAGTGAATCCCGGCCCGGGACCTACAATGAGCAGTTCTTC.

Here the CDR3 DNA reads TGCAGTGCCAGTAGGCAGGGATTAAGGACTGAAGCTTTCTTT. As protein: CSASRQGLRTEAFF. V is TRBV20-1 and J is TRBJ1-1; possibly TRBD1 for D (5 bases). Germline V gene data show CDR1 as DFQATT and CDR2 as SNEGSKA (reference sequence). Deletions cut 6 bases from V and 5 bases from J, with 19 bases between. This CDR3 comprises 14 residues.

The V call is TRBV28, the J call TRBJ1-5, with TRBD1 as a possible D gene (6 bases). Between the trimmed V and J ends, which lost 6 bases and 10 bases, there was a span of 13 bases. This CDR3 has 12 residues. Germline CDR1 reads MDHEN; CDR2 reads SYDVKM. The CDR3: CASRVSDSPQHF. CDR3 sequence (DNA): TGTGCCAGCAGAGTTTCGGACAGTCCCCAGCATTTT.

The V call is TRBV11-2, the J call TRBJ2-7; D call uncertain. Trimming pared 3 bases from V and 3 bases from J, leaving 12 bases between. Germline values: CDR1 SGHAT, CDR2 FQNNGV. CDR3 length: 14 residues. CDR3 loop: CASSFRQLYYEQYF. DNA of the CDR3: TGTGCCAGCAGCTTCAGGCAGTTATACTACGAGCAGTACTTC.

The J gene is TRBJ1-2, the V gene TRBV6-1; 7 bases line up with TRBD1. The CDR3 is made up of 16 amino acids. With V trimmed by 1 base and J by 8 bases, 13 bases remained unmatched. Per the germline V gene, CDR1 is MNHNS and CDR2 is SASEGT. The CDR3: CASSEGRLDRVEGYTF. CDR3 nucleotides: TGTGCCAGCAGTGAAGGGAGGTTAGACAGGGTAGAAGGCTACACCTTC.

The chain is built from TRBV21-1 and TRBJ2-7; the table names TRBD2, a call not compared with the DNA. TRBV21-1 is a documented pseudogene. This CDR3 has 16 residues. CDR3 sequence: CASSKPRTSGAYEQYF. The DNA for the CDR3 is TGTGCCAGCAGCAAACCTAGGACTAGCGGGGCCTACGAGCAGTACTTC.

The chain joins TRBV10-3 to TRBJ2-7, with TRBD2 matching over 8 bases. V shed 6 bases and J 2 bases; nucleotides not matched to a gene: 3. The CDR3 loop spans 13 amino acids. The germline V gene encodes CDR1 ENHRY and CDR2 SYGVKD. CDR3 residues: CAISASGPYEQYF. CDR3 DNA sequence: TGTGCCATCAGCGCTAGCGGGCCCTACGAGCAGTACTTC.

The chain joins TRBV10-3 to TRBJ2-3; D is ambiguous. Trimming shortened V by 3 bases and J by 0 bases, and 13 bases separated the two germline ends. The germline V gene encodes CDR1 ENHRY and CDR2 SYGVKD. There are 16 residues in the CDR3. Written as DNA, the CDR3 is TGTGCCATCAGTGACCCACGAGCACCCAGCACAGATACGCAGTATTTT. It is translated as CAISDPRAPSTDTQYF.

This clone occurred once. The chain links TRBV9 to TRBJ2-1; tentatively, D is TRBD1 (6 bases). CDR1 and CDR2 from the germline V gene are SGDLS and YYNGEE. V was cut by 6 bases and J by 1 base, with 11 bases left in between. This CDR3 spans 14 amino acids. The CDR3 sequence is CASTPRGSYNEQFF. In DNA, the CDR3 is TGTGCCAGCACCCCTAGGGGGTCCTACAATGAGCAGTTCTTC.

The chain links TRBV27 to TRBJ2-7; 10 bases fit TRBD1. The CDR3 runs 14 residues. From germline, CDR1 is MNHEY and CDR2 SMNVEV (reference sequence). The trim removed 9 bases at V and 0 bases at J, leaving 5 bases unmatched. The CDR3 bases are TGTGCCAGTAGGGGGACAGGGGCCTCCTACGAGCAGTACTTC. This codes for CASRGTGASYEQYF.

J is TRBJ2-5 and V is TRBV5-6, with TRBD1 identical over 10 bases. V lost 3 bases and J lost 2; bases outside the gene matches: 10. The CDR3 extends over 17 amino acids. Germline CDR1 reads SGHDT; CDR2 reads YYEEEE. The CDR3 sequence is CASSSATGQGGQETQYF. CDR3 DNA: TGTGCCAGCAGCTCGGCCACTGGACAGGGGGGGCAAGAGACCCAGTACTTC.

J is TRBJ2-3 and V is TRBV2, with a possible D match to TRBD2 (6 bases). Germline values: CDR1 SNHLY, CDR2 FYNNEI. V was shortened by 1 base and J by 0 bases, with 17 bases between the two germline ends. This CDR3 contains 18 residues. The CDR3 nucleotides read TGTGCCAGCAGTGAAGGACCGACTAGGGGACCTAGCACAGATACGCAGTATTTT. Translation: CASSEGPTRGPSTDTQYF. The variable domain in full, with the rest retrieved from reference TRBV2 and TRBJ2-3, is EPEVTQTPSHQVTQMGQEVILRCVPISNHLYFYWYRQILGQKVEFLVSFYNNEISEKSEIFDDQFSVERPDGSNFTLKIRSTKLEDSAMYFCASSEGPTRGPSTDTQYFGPGTRLTVL.